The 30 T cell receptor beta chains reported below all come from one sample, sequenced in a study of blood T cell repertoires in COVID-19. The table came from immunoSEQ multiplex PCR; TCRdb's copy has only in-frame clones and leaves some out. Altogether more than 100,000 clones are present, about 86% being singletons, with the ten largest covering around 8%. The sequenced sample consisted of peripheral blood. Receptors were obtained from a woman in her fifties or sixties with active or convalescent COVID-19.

CDR3 nucleotides: TGTGCCAGCAGCTCTCGGGGGGGTTACATTCAGTACTTC. Its protein product is CASSSRGGYIQYF. The rearrangement links TRBV7-2 to TRBJ2-4; 8 bases fit TRBD2. The ends lost 4 bases at V and 8 bases at J; junction bases unmatched: 4. Germline V gene sequence: CDR1 SGHTA, CDR2 FQGNSA. The CDR3 has 13 residues.

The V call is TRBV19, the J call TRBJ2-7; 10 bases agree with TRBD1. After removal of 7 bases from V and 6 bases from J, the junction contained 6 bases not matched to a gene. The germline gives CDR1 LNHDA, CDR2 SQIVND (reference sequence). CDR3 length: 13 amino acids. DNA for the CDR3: TGTGCCAGTATCGGGGACAGGGGATCCGAGCAGTACTTC. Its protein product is CASIGDRGSEQYF. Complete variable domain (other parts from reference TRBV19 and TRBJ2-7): DGGITQSPKYLFRKEGQNVTLSCEQNLNHDAMYWYRQDPGQGLRLIYYSQIVNDFQKGDIAEGYSVSREKKESFPLTVTSAQKNPTAFYLCASIGDRGSEQYFGPGTRLTVT.

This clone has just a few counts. The CDR3 nucleotides are TGTGCCAGCAGTTCTACAGGGCGCAAAGCTTTCTTT. Translation gives CASSSTGRKAFF. The chain couples TRBV28 to TRBJ1-1; a weak D match, TRBD1 (6 bases). With 4 bases removed from V and 9 bases from J, the gap between germline ends came to 12 bases. This CDR3 contains 12 residues. Germline V gene sequence: CDR1 MDHEN, CDR2 SYDVKM.

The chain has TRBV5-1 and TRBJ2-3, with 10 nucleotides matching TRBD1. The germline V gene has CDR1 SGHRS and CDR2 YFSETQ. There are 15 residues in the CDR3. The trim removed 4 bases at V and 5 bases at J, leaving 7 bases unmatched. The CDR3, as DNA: TGCGCCAGCAGCCCAGGACAGGGGGGACAAGATACGCAGTATTTT. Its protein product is CASSPGQGGQDTQYF.

In DNA, the CDR3 is TGTGCCAGCAGCCCCACCCAGATCGCCCAGACCCAGTACTTC. This codes for CASSPTQIAQTQYF. The chain is built from TRBV3-1 (or the pseudogene TRBV3-2) and TRBJ2-5; D is undetermined. The ends were cut back, 4 bases at V and 6 bases at J, with 15 bases in the middle. Germline V gene lookup returns CDR1 LGHDT and CDR2 YNNKEL (reference sequence). The CDR3 has 14 amino acids.

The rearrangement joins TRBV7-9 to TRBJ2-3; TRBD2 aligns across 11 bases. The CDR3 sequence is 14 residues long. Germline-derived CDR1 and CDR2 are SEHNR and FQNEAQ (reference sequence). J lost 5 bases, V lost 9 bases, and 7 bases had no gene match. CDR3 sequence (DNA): TGTGCCAGTTCCGGGACTAGCGGCTTAGATACGCAGTATTTT. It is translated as CASSGTSGLDTQYF.

The CDR3 DNA is TGTGCCAGCTCACCTAGCGGGAGGATGGGAGATACGCAGTATTTT. Protein product: CASSPSGRMGDTQYF. The gene calls are TRBV18 and TRBJ2-3; 10 bases are shared with TRBD2. J lost 5 bases, V lost 3 bases, and 5 bases had no gene match. Germline assignment: CDR1 KGHSH and CDR2 LQKENI. The CDR3 extends over 15 amino acids.

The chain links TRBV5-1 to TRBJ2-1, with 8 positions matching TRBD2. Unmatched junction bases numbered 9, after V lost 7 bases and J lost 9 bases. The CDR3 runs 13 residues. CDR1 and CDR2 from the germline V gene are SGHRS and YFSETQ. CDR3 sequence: CASGSGGLGEQFF. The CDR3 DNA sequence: TGCGCCAGCGGATCGGGGGGGCTCGGTGAGCAGTTCTTC.

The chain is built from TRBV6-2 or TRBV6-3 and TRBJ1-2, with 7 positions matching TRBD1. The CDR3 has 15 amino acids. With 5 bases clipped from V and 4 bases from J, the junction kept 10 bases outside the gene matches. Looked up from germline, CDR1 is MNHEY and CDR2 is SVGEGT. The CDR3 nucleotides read TGTGCCAGCAGTCCACGACCTGGGACAGTCTATGGCTACACCTTC. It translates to CASSPRPGTVYGYTF.

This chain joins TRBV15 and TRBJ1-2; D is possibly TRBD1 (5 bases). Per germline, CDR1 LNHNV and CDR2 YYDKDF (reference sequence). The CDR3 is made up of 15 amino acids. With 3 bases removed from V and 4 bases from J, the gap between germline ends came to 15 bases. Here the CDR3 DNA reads TGTGCCACCAGCAGTAAGCACAGGCTACCCTATGGCTACACCTTC. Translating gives CATSSKHRLPYGYTF.

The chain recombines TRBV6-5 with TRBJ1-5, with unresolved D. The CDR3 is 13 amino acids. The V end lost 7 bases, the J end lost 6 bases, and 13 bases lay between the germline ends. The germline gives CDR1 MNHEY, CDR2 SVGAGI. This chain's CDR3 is CASTEEISQPQHF. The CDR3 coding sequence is TGTGCCAGCACCGAGGAAATAAGTCAGCCCCAGCATTTT.

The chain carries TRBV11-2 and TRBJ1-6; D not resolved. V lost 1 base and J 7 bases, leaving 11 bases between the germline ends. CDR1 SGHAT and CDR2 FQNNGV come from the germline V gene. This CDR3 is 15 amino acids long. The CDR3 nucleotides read TGTGCCAGCAGCTTAGGGGCAGGACTCAATTCACCCCTCCACTTT. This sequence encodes CASSLGAGLNSPLHF. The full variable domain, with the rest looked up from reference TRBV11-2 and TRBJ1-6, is EAGVAQSPRYKIIEKRQSVAFWCNPISGHATLYWYQQILGQGPKLLIQFQNNGVVDDSQLPKDRFSAERLKGVDSTLKIQPAKLEDSAVYLCASSLGAGLNSPLHFGNGTRLTVT.

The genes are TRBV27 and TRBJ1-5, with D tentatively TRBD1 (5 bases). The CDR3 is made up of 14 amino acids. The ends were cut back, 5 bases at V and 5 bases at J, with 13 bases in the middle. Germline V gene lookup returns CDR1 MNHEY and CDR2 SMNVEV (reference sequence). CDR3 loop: CASSRDSPHQPQHF. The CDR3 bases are TGTGCCAGCAGTCGCGACAGCCCTCATCAGCCCCAGCATTTT.

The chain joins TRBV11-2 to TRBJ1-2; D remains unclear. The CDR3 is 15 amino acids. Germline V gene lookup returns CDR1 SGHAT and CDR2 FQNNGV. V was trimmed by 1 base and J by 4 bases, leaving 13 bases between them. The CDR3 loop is CASSLGSEGTYGYTF. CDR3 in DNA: TGTGCCAGCAGCTTAGGGTCGGAGGGAACCTATGGCTACACCTTC. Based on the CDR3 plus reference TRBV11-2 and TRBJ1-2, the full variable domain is EAGVAQSPRYKIIEKRQSVAFWCNPISGHATLYWYQQILGQGPKLLIQFQNNGVVDDSQLPKDRFSAERLKGVDSTLKIQPAKLEDSAVYLCASSLGSEGTYGYTFGSGTRLTVV.

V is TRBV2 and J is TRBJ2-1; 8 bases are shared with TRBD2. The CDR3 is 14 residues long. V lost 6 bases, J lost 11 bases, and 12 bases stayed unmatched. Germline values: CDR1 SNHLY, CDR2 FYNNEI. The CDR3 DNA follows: TGTGCCAGCAGGCCTGGCGGGGGGCTATCCCAGCAGTTCTTC. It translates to CASRPGGGLSQQFF. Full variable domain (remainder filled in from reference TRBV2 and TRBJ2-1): EPEVTQTPSHQVTQMGQEVILRCVPISNHLYFYWYRQILGQKVEFLVSFYNNEISEKSEIFDDQFSVERPDGSNFTLKIRSTKLEDSAMYFCASRPGGGLSQQFFGPGTRLTVL.

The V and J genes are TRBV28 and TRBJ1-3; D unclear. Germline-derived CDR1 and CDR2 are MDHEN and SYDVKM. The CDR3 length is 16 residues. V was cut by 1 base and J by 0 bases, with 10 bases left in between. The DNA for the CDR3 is TGTGCCAGCAGTTTATTGAGGGAACCCTCTGGAAACACCATATATTTT. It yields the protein CASSLLREPSGNTIYF.

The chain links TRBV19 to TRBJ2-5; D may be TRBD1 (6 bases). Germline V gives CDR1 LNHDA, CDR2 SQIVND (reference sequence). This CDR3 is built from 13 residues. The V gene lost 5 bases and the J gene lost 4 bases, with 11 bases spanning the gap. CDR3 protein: CASSPLRGETQYF. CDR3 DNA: TGTGCCAGTAGTCCCCTCAGGGGAGAGACCCAGTACTTC. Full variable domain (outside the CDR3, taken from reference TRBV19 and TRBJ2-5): DGGITQSPKYLFRKEGQNVTLSCEQNLNHDAMYWYRQDPGQGLRLIYYSQIVNDFQKGDIAEGYSVSREKKESFPLTVTSAQKNPTAFYLCASSPLRGETQYFGPGTRLLVL.

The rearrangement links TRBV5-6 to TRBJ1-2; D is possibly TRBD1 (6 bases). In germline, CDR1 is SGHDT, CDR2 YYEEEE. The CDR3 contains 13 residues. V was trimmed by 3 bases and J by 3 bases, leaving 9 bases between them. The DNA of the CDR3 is TGTGCCAGCAGCTGGGGACAATACTATGGCTACACCTTC. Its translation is CASSWGQYYGYTF.

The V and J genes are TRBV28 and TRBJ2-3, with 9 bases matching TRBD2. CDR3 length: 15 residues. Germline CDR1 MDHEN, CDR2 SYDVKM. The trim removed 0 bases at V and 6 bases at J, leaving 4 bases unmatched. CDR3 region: CASSLWAGGHDTQYF. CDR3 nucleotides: TGTGCCAGCAGTTTATGGGCGGGGGGGCATGATACGCAGTATTTT.

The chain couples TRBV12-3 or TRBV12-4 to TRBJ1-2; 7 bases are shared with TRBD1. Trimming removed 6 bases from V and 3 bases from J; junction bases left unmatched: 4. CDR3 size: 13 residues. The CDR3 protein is CASSRDRDYGYTF. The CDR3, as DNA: TGTGCCAGCAGCCGGGACAGAGACTATGGCTACACCTTC.

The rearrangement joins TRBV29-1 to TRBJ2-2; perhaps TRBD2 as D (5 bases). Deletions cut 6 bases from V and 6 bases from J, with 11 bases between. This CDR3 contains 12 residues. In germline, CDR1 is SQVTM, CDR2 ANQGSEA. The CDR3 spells CSVRVDSGELFF. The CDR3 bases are TGCAGCGTGCGGGTCGATTCCGGGGAGCTGTTTTTT.

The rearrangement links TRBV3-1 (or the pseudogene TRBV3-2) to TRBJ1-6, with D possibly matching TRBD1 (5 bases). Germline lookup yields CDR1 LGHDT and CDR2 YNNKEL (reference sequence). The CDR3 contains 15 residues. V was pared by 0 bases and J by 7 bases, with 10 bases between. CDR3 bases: TGTGCCAGCAGCCAAGATTGGGCAGGGAATTCACCCCTCCACTTT. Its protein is CASSQDWAGNSPLHF.

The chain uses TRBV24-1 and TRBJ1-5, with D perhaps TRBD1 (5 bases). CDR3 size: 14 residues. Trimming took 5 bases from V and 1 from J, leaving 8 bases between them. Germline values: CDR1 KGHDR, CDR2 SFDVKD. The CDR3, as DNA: TGTGCCACCAGTGGACAGATAAGCAATCAGCCCCAGCATTTT. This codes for CATSGQISNQPQHF.

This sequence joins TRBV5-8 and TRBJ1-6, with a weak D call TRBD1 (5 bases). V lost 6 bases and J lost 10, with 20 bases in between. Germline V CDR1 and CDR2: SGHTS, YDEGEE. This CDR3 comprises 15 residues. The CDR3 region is CASTSPGVEGSPLHF. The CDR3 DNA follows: TGTGCCAGCACCTCCCCGGGAGTGGAGGGGTCACCCCTCCACTTT.

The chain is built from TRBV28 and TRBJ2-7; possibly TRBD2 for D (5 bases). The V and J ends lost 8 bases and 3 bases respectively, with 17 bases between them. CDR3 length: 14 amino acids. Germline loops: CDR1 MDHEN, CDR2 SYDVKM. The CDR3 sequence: CASCGLGQFYEQYF. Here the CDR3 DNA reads TGTGCCAGCTGCGGGCTAGGTCAGTTCTACGAGCAGTACTTC.

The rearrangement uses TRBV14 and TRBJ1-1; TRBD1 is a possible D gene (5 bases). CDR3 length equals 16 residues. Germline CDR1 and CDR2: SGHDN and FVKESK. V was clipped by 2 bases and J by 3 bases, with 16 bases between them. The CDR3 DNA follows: TGTGCCAGCAGCCAAACCGGGACGGGAGTTTACACTGAAGCTTTCTTT. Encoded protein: CASSQTGTGVYTEAFF. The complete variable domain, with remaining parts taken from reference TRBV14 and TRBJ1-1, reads EAGVTQFPSHSVIEKGQTVTLRCDPISGHDNLYWYRRVMGKEIKFLLHFVKESKQDESGMPNNRFLAERTGGTYSTLKVQPAELEDSGVYFCASSQTGTGVYTEAFFGQGTRLTVV.

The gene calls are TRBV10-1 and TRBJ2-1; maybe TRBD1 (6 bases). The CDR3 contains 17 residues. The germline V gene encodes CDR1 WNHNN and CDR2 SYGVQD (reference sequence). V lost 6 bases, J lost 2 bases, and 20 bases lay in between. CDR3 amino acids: CASRDRPGQITYNEQFF. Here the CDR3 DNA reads TGCGCCAGCAGAGATCGACCCGGACAGATCACCTACAATGAGCAGTTCTTC.

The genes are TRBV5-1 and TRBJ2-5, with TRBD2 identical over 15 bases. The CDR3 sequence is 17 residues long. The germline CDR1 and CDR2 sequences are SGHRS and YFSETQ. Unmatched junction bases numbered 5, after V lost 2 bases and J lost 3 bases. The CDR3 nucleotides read TGCGCCAGCAGCTTCAGTGGACTAGCGGGGGGGAAAGAGACCCAGTACTTC. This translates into CASSFSGLAGGKETQYF. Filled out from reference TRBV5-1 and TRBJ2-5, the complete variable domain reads KAGVTQTPRYLIKTRGQQVTLSCSPISGHRSVSWYQQTPGQGLQFLFEYFSETQRNKGNFPGRFSGRQFSNSRSEMNVSTLELGDSALYLCASSFSGLAGGKETQYFGPGTRLLVL.

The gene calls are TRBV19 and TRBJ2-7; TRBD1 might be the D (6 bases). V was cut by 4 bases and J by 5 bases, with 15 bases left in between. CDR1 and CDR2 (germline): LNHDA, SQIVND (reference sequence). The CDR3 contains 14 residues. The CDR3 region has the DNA TGTGCCAGTAGTAAACAGGGAGTCGGTGACGAGCAGTACTTC. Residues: CASSKQGVGDEQYF. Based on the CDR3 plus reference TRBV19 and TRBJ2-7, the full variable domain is DGGITQSPKYLFRKEGQNVTLSCEQNLNHDAMYWYRQDPGQGLRLIYYSQIVNDFQKGDIAEGYSVSREKKESFPLTVTSAQKNPTAFYLCASSKQGVGDEQYFGPGTRLTVT.

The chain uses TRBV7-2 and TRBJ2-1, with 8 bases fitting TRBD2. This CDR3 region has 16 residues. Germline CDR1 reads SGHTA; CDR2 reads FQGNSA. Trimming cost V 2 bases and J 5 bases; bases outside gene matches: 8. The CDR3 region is CASSLRPAGGNNEQFF. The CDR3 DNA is TGTGCCAGCAGCTTACGACCGGCGGGAGGAAACAATGAGCAGTTCTTC.